This T cell receptor beta chain was sequenced for a study of T cell clonality in common variable immunodeficiency. Each donor provided roughly 5 to 8 ml of heparinized whole blood. This clone was detected many times. The CDR3 goes on 3 residues after the read ends, and that part is filled in from the germline J gene. Equal genomic DNA amounts from CVID and control samples were sequenced. The repertoire was sequenced with immunoSEQ multiplex PCR; TCRdb's copy has only in-frame clones and lacks some. Singletons are absent from the sample, which has approximately 44,000 clones. Germline V gene sequence: CDR1 MDHEN, CDR2 SYDVKM. The V and J ends lost 5 bases and 6 bases, in that order; junction bases with no gene match: 5. The CDR3 runs to 14 residues.

The source is a person aged 18-70 years in good health. The chain carries TRBV28 and TRBJ2-2, with TRBD2 identical over 8 bases. Material for sequencing was peripheral blood mononuclear cells. Partial CDR3 DNA: TGTGCCAGCAGTCAGACTAGCGCGTCCGGGGAG. Protein product: CASSQTSASGE. The CDR3 reads in full as CASSQTSASGELFF.